This T cell receptor beta chain was sequenced in a study of blood T cell repertoires in COVID-19. Study information: Samples taken during acute and convalescent COVID-19 were collected in the United States, Italy and Spain. Nucleic acid was either cDNA or gDNA, and it came from T cells, B-cell-depleted T cells, or PBMCs.

Germline V gene data show CDR1 as MNHNS and CDR2 as SASEGT. This CDR3 spans 13 amino acids. The V end lost 2 bases, the J end lost 1 base, and 5 bases lay between the germline ends. In the study's own analysis: Estimates of nucleated cell counts were drawn from the amplification of reference gene primers. The data were produced by immunoSEQ multiplex PCR, yet TCRdb's version contains in-frame clones alone and is incomplete. V and J calls plus clone size are reproduced from that table; the DNA served to infer D and trimming. There are 150,000 to 200,000 clones in the sample; 65% to 85% occur only once, and 11% lies in the top ten.

This TCR was recovered from a man in his 70s with active or convalescent COVID-19. Sequenced sample: peripheral blood. V gene TRBV6-1 combines with J gene TRBJ2-5; the D is unclear. CDR3 protein: CASSEIVQETQYF. CDR3 nucleotide sequence: TGTGCCAGCAGTGAAATCGTCCAAGAGACCCAGTACTTC.